What follows are 8 T cell receptor beta chains derived from one specimen sequenced in a study of cytomegalovirus exposure and HLA in healthy donors. 13 Jbeta primers and 60 Vbeta primers were used for the PCR. Method: immunoSEQ multiplex PCR; TCRdb's copy keeps in-frame clones and lacks some. The sample contains 100,000 to 120,000 clones, over 60% of which appear only once. The sequencing input was PBMCs. These TCRs come from a man younger than 30 in good health and CMV-seropositive.

The chain has TRBV6-5 and TRBJ2-2; 7 bases are a match to TRBD2. V shed 6 bases, J shed 8 bases, and the junction held 3 bases outside the gene matches. Germline assignment: CDR1 MNHEY and CDR2 SVGAGI. The CDR3 consists of 12 residues. The CDR3 loop is CASSLLAGELFF. The DNA of the CDR3 is TGTGCCAGCAGCCTACTAGCGGGGGAGCTGTTTTTT.

This clone was found a few times. V gene TRBV4-2 combines with J gene TRBJ2-1; 9 bases align to TRBD1. The V gene end was trimmed by 0 bases and the J gene end by 5 bases; junction bases not matched to a gene: 5. This CDR3 contains 16 residues. Per the germline V gene, CDR1 is LGHNA and CDR2 is YNFKEQ. The CDR3 protein is CASSQEAGQGNNEQFF. As DNA, the CDR3 is TGTGCCAGCAGCCAAGAAGCGGGACAGGGCAACAATGAGCAGTTCTTC.

The rearrangement uses TRBV5-6 and TRBJ2-3; a possible D gene is TRBD2 (6 bases). CDR1 SGHDT and CDR2 YYEEEE come from the germline V gene. The CDR3 totals 15 residues. Trimming removed 0 bases at V and 6 bases at J, with 14 bases between. CDR3: CASSLVAAKGDTQYF. The CDR3 DNA follows: TGTGCCAGCAGCTTGGTAGCGGCCAAGGGGGATACGCAGTATTTT. The variable domain in full, completed from reference TRBV5-6 and TRBJ2-3, reads DAGVTQSPTHLIKTRGQQVTLRCSPKSGHDTVSWYQQALGQGPQFIFQYYEEEERQRGNFPDRFSGHQFPNYSSELNVNALLLGDSALYLCASSLVAAKGDTQYFGPGTRLTVL.

The chain joins TRBV18 to TRBJ2-3; no reliable D call. The CDR3 has 13 amino acids. Germline CDR1 reads KGHSH; CDR2 reads LQKENI. V was shortened by 3 bases and J by 5 bases, with 9 bases between the two germline ends. CDR3 loop: CASSPPVLDTQYF. CDR3 in DNA: TGTGCCAGCTCACCCCCAGTCTTAGATACGCAGTATTTT.

V and J are TRBV7-3 and TRBJ1-6, with TRBD1 as a possible D gene (5 bases). Germline V gene lookup returns CDR1 SGHTA and CDR2 FQGTGA. V lost 8 bases, J lost 9 bases, and 17 bases lay in between. The CDR3 loop spans 14 amino acids. CDR3 bases: TGTGCCAGCCCTGGGGGGGGAAGAGGTTCACCCCTCCACTTT. It translates to CASPGGGRGSPLHF.

This sequence joins TRBV25-1 and TRBJ2-2; maybe TRBD2 (5 bases). Germline V gives CDR1 MGHDK, CDR2 SYGVNS. Trimming took off 6 bases at V and 2 bases at J, with 13 bases between the two ends. The CDR3 is 15 amino acids. The CDR3 loop reads CASRRDYLNTGELFF. CDR3 nucleotide sequence: TGTGCCAGCAGGAGAGACTACCTAAACACCGGGGAGCTGTTTTTT.

V is TRBV2 and J is TRBJ2-2; D is perhaps TRBD2 (7 bases). The V end lost 7 bases, the J end lost 5 bases, and 17 bases lay between the germline ends. The germline V gene has CDR1 SNHLY and CDR2 FYNNEI. The CDR3 spans 15 residues. The CDR3 DNA follows: TGTGCCAGCACATATACCGGGGGGCGGACCGGGGAGCTGTTTTTT. Amino acids: CASTYTGGRTGELFF.

V is TRBV28 and J is TRBJ1-4; 9 bases map to TRBD1. The CDR3 runs to 15 residues. With 2 bases clipped from V and 10 bases from J, the junction kept 8 bases outside the gene matches. Germline CDR1 and CDR2: MDHEN and SYDVKM. CDR3 DNA sequence: TGTGCCAGCAGTTTAAGGGACAGGGATACTGGAAAACTGTTTTTT. This encodes CASSLRDRDTGKLFF.